The 10 T cell receptor beta chains given below trace back to one sample, sequenced in a study of regulatory T cells in long-lasting Graves disease. Time point defined: newly diagnosed GD, antithyroid drugs for less than 3 months. Extracted PBMC RNA gave rise to the TCR library. The authors built TCR beta libraries using iRepertoire HTBI primers and Arm-PCR of CDR3 regions. TCRdb itself ran the multiplex PCR reads through MiXCR, one entry per CDR3 protein. Of roughly 420,000 distinct CDR3 sequences listed, about 16% are singletons. Specimen: peripheral blood mononuclear cells (PBMCs), collected at new diagnosis, from a patient treated with antithyroid drugs. These receptors all come from a female donor with Graves disease.

In this sample, this clonotype turned up a few times. The chain combines TRBV7-2 with TRBJ2-7; 11 nucleotides line up with TRBD2. This CDR3 has 15 amino acids. CDR1 is SGHTA and CDR2 is FQGNSA in the germline V gene. The V and J ends lost 4 bases and 3 bases, in that order; junction bases with no gene match: 5. CDR3 sequence (DNA): TGTGCCAGCAGCTCCGGGACTAGCGGCCTCTACGAGCAGTACTTC. It specifies CASSSGTSGLYEQYF. Looking up the rest from reference TRBV7-2 and TRBJ2-7 gives the full variable domain: GAGVSQSPSNKVTEKGKDVELRCDPISGHTALYWYRQSLGQGLEFLIYFQGNSAPDKSGLPSDRFSAERTGGSVSTLTIQRTQQEDSAVYLCASSSGTSGLYEQYFGPGTRLTVT.

This clonotype was detected many times. The rearrangement uses TRBV11-2 and TRBJ1-4; TRBD1 matches at 7 bases. The junction had 3 bases not matched to a gene; V was cut back by 3 bases and J by 2 bases. Germline CDR1 and CDR2: SGHAT and FQNNGV. The CDR3 is 15 amino acids. In DNA, the CDR3 is TGTGCCAGCAGCTTTCAGACAGGGACTAATGAAAAACTGTTTTTT. Amino acids: CASSFQTGTNEKLFF.

This clonotype was detected ten times or more. This CDR3 is CASSGGWGMNTEAFF. CDR3 in DNA: TGTGCCAGCAGCGGGGGATGGGGGATGAACACTGAAGCTTTCTTT. The chain joins TRBV7-2 to TRBJ1-1, with D possibly matching TRBD1 (5 bases). Trimming took 5 bases from V and 0 from J, leaving 13 bases between them. Germline V lookup: CDR1 SGHTA, CDR2 FQGNSA. The CDR3 has 15 amino acids.

The CDR3 bases are TGTGCCAGCAGTTACCATGGACAGGGGGAGACCCAGTACTTC. It yields the protein CASSYHGQGETQYF. The chain combines TRBV2 with TRBJ2-5; 9 bases are shared with TRBD1. CDR1 SNHLY and CDR2 FYNNEI come from the germline V gene. J lost 5 bases, V lost 5 bases, and 6 bases had no gene match. This CDR3 region has 14 residues.

The rearrangement uses TRBV29-1 and TRBJ2-2, with 7 positions matching TRBD1. V trimming: 7 bases; J trimming: 0 bases; junction bases outside the gene matches: 5. Germline CDR1 reads SQVTM; CDR2 reads ANQGSEA. The CDR3 length is 14 residues. The CDR3 protein is CSAEDRSNTGELFF. In DNA, the CDR3 is TGCAGCGCCGAGGACAGGTCGAACACCGGGGAGCTGTTTTTT.

Concerning this clonotype: A much bigger clone sits one base away, suggesting this may be a read error. This chain uses TRBV27 with TRBJ2-1, with 8 nucleotides matching TRBD2. Germline CDR1 MNHEY, CDR2 SMNVEV (reference sequence). CDR3 length: 19 amino acids. V shed 8 bases and J 6 bases; nucleotides not matched to a gene: 24. CDR3 sequence (DNA): TGTGCCAGCGGTATAGCCGCCGGGACTAGGGATTTGTGGGGCAATGAGCAGTTCTTC. Translated, it gives CASGIAAGTRDLWGNEQFF.

There are many counts of this clonotype. The chain combines TRBV3-1 with TRBJ2-3, with a tentative D call TRBD2 (6 bases). Trimming removed 3 bases from V and 5 bases from J, with 24 bases in between. Germline V CDR1 and CDR2: LGHDT, YNNKEL (reference sequence). This CDR3 has 18 residues. DNA for the CDR3: TGTGCCAGCAGCCATAATCCGTACCGGGAGAGTATGGAAGATACGCAGTATTTT. Its protein product is CASSHNPYRESMEDTQYF.

This clonotype was seen many times. This sequence joins TRBV12-3 or TRBV12-4 and TRBJ1-1, with TRBD1 identical over 7 bases. The CDR3 has 14 amino acids. Trimming at V came to 5 bases and at J to 3 bases, leaving 6 bases not matched to a gene. CDR3 DNA sequence: TGTGCCAGCAGTAACAGGGGCAAGGACACTGAAGCTTTCTTT. Its translation is CASSNRGKDTEAFF.

The table lists this clonotype with many counts. V and J are TRBV7-9 and TRBJ2-5; D remains unclear. V dropped 5 bases and J dropped 3 bases, with 19 bases sitting between them. The CDR3 length is 16 residues. Per germline, CDR1 SEHNR and CDR2 FQNEAQ (reference sequence). As DNA, the CDR3 is TGTGCCAGCAGCCCCGGTCCCCGACGCCGCGAAGAGACCCAGTACTTC. Translating gives CASSPGPRRREETQYF.

This rearrangement joins TRBV24-1 to TRBJ2-7; possible D gene TRBD1, 6 bases. This CDR3 region has 15 residues. CDR1 KGHDR and CDR2 SFDVKD come from the germline V gene. V was clipped by 1 base and J by 3 bases, with 12 bases between them. The chain's CDR3 is CATSDFRGGYYEQYF. The CDR3 region has the DNA TGTGCCACCAGTGATTTCAGGGGCGGTTACTACGAGCAGTACTTC.